These 32 T cell receptor beta chains were all obtained from the same sample, sequenced in a study of blood T cell repertoires in COVID-19. Profiling relied on immunoSEQ multiplex PCR, and the TCRdb table lists in-frame clones only, not all of them. The data contain about 300,000 clones, approximately 90% of them singletons. Sequenced input: PBMCs or T cells enriched from blood (not recorded which). The receptors come from a woman between 25 and 40 years old who had recovered from COVID-19.

The V gene is TRBV28, the J gene TRBJ1-4; possibly TRBD1 for D (6 bases). V lost 3 bases, J lost 6 bases, and 11 bases lay in between. Germline V gene data show CDR1 as MDHEN and CDR2 as SYDVKM. The CDR3 is made up of 14 amino acids. CDR3 protein: CASSFSGDDEKLFF. CDR3 nucleotides: TGTGCCAGCAGTTTTTCAGGGGATGATGAAAAACTGTTTTTT.

The CDR3 loop reads CASSYSISQLEAFF. Written as DNA, the CDR3 is TGTGCCAGCAGTTACTCGATCTCACAGCTTGAAGCTTTCTTT. The rearrangement links TRBV6-5 to TRBJ1-1; D not certain. The CDR3 consists of 14 residues. Trimming shortened V by 0 bases and J by 7 bases, and 12 bases separated the two germline ends. Per germline, CDR1 MNHEY and CDR2 SVGAGI.

V usage is TRBV21-1 and J usage is TRBJ2-7; the table gives TRBD1 as D, unverified against the DNA. TRBV21-1 is labeled a pseudogene. The CDR3 sequence is 14 residues long. The CDR3, as DNA: TGTGCCAGCAGCAAATCGGACAGGGGCTACGAGCAGTACTTC. It encodes CASSKSDRGYEQYF.

The V and J genes are TRBV12-3 or TRBV12-4 and TRBJ1-6, with a tentative D call TRBD1 (6 bases). The CDR3 length is 13 residues. V was trimmed by 3 bases and J by 9 bases, leaving 9 bases between them. DNA for the CDR3: TGTGCCAGCAGTTTTACAGGGATTTCACCCCTCCACTTT. This codes for CASSFTGISPLHF.

CDR3 coding DNA: TGTGCCAGCAGCCAATCCGTCGGTGAGCAGTTCTTC. Protein: CASSQSVGEQFF. V usage is TRBV3-1 (or the pseudogene TRBV3-2) and J usage is TRBJ2-1; D ambiguous. The CDR3 loop spans 12 amino acids. CDR1 is LGHDT and CDR2 is YNNKEL in the germline V gene (reference sequence). With 2 bases removed from V and 9 bases from J, the gap between germline ends came to 8 bases.

This clone was seen a few times. Other DNA sequences in the sample encode the same CDR3. The chain links TRBV6-2 or TRBV6-3 to TRBJ1-5, with D perhaps TRBD1 (5 bases). Per germline, CDR1 MNHEY and CDR2 SVGEGT. Trimming left V 3 bases short and J 2 bases short, with 8 bases between. The CDR3 length is 14 residues. CDR3 nucleotides: TGTGCCAGCAGTTATGCGGGGGGCAATCAGCCCCAGCATTTT. Its translation: CASSYAGGNQPQHF.

J is TRBJ1-5 and V is TRBV6-5; 7 positions match TRBD1. The junction had 0 bases not matched to a gene; V was cut back by 2 bases and J by 5 bases. CDR1 and CDR2 (germline): MNHEY, SVGAGI. The CDR3 consists of 13 residues. The DNA of the CDR3 is TGTGCCAGCAGTTACCAGGGGGATCAGCCCCAGCATTTT. Residues: CASSYQGDQPQHF.

This clone has at least ten counts. This chain uses TRBV4-2 with TRBJ1-4; TRBD1 agrees at 9 bases. From germline, CDR1 is LGHNA and CDR2 YNFKEQ. Trimming removed 0 bases from V and 8 bases from J; junction bases left unmatched: 7. The length of the CDR3 is 16 residues. CDR3 coding DNA: TGTGCCAGCAGCCAAGATCTCGGACAGGGGACCGAAAAACTGTTTTTT. Protein product: CASSQDLGQGTEKLFF.

The chain is built from TRBV9 and TRBJ2-7; D remains ambiguous. The CDR3 totals 13 residues. With 4 bases removed from V and 3 bases from J, the gap between germline ends came to 11 bases. The germline V gene has CDR1 SGDLS and CDR2 YYNGEE. DNA of the CDR3: TGTGCCAGCAGCCCACACCTTGACTACGAGCAGTACTTC. The encoded protein is CASSPHLDYEQYF.

V usage is TRBV7-2 and J usage is TRBJ1-2, with a weak D call TRBD1 (6 bases). Germline V gene data show CDR1 as SGHTA and CDR2 as FQGNSA. The CDR3 has 14 amino acids. Trimming cost V 4 bases and J 2 bases, with 11 bases left between them. CDR3 coding DNA: TGTGCCAGCAGCTCCGGACAGCTAAACTATGGCTACACCTTC. Its protein product is CASSSGQLNYGYTF.

Of note for this clone: Other DNA sequences from this sample encode an identical CDR3 as well. The chain links TRBV5-1 to TRBJ2-7; TRBD1 matches at 7 bases. The V gene's germline CDR1 is SGHRS and CDR2 YFSETQ. The V gene end was trimmed by 3 bases and the J gene end by 2 bases; junction bases not matched to a gene: 2. The CDR3 consists of 13 residues. CDR3 nucleotide sequence: TGCGCCAGCAGCTCCGACAGGGCCTACGAGCAGTACTTC. This codes for CASSSDRAYEQYF.

This clone showed up just once. The gene calls are TRBV5-4 and TRBJ2-3; D perhaps matches TRBD2 (5 bases). CDR1 is SGHNT and CDR2 is YYREEE in the germline V gene (reference sequence). V lost 9 bases to trimming and J lost 4 bases, with 15 bases between them. CDR3 length equals 13 residues. The CDR3 DNA is TGTGCCACCGGACTCCAGTGGGCAGATACGCAGTATTTT. It translates to CATGLQWADTQYF.

There are a few counts of this clone. The chain has TRBV29-1 and TRBJ1-6; 7 bases fit TRBD1. CDR3 size: 13 residues. The V gene's germline CDR1 is SQVTM and CDR2 ANQGSEA. The ends lost 7 bases at V and 7 bases at J; junction bases unmatched: 7. The CDR3 loop reads CSEGDRGNSPLHF. The CDR3 DNA reads as TGCAGCGAGGGGGACAGAGGGAATTCACCCCTCCACTTT.

Turning to this clone: Other nucleotide sequences from this sample produce the same CDR3. This sequence joins TRBV23-1 and TRBJ2-7; 8 bases map to TRBD1. TRBV23-1 is an open reading frame whose function is uncertain. This CDR3 has 14 amino acids. The V gene end was trimmed by 8 bases and the J gene end by 3 bases; junction bases not matched to a gene: 9. The CDR3 bases are TGCGCCAGCCCCGAGCGGACAGGGAGCTACGAGCAGTACTTC. It codes for CASPERTGSYEQYF.

The chain carries TRBV2 and TRBJ2-7, with 10 bases that match TRBD2. V gave up 4 bases and J gave up 6 bases; unmatched junction bases: 9. CDR1 and CDR2 (germline): SNHLY, FYNNEI. CDR3 size: 15 residues. The CDR3 coding sequence is TGTGCCAGCAGTGTAAGAAGCGGGAGGGCCGGCGAGCAGTACTTC. Protein product: CASSVRSGRAGEQYF.

The genes are TRBV24-1 and TRBJ2-1; 7 bases align to TRBD2. Germline assignment: CDR1 KGHDR and CDR2 SFDVKD. This CDR3 has 14 residues. V shed 4 bases and J 7 bases; nucleotides not matched to a gene: 6. The CDR3 loop is CATSDRRGTNEQFF. In nucleotides, the CDR3 is TGTGCCACCAGTGACCGGCGGGGGACTAATGAGCAGTTCTTC.

The J gene is TRBJ2-3, the V gene TRBV6-7, with 8 bases fitting TRBD2. TRBV6-7 is noted as an ORF with a role that remains uncertain. The CDR3 loop spans 15 amino acids. With 6 bases clipped from V and 0 bases from J, the junction kept 5 bases outside the gene matches. DNA of the CDR3: TGTGCCAGCAGCCACCCTAGCGGGAGCACAGATACGCAGTATTTT. Amino acid sequence: CASSHPSGSTDTQYF.

The chain joins TRBV5-4 to TRBJ2-5; 12 bases match TRBD2. Losses at the gene ends were 4 bases for V and 5 bases for J; bases not matched to a gene: 6. Per the germline V gene, CDR1 is SGHNT and CDR2 is YYREEE (reference sequence). The CDR3 loop spans 15 amino acids. For the CDR3, the DNA is TGTGCCAGCAGCGTAGGGACTAGCGGGCAGGAGACCCAGTACTTC. Translation: CASSVGTSGQETQYF.

As concerns this clone: The missing conserved phenylalanine or tryptophan at the end of this CDR3 makes a read error likely. No DNA is shown, since the ends of the CDR3 on it are uncertain; the CDR3 is the one TCRdb lists. The chain employs TRBV28 and TRBJ1-1; TRBD1 was called by the table and not checked on the DNA. The germline V gene encodes CDR1 MDHEN and CDR2 SYDVKM. The CDR3 contains 12 residues when both ends are counted. The CDR3 spells CASSLSHRQPVT.

The V gene is TRBV28, the J gene TRBJ1-6; D is undetermined. Trimming took off 9 bases at V and 0 bases at J, with 15 bases between the two ends. The CDR3 is made up of 16 amino acids. Germline CDR1 is MDHEN and CDR2 is SYDVKM. For the CDR3, the DNA is TGTGCCAGTTGCCCGCAAGGGAGCTCCTATAATTCACCCCTCCACTTT. Translating gives CASCPQGSSYNSPLHF.

The V call is TRBV6-5, the J call TRBJ2-7; 7 nucleotides agree with TRBD2. After removal of 0 bases from V and 2 bases from J, the junction contained 4 bases not matched to a gene. Germline V gene lookup returns CDR1 MNHEY and CDR2 SVGAGI. The CDR3 is 15 residues long. CDR3 residues: CASSYSGGGPYEQYF. The CDR3, as DNA: TGTGCCAGCAGTTACTCTGGGGGAGGGCCCTACGAGCAGTACTTC.

This clone is a singleton in its sample. The V and J genes are TRBV30 and TRBJ1-1; possible D gene TRBD1, 5 bases. The CDR3 is made up of 13 amino acids. V was cut by 0 bases and J by 4 bases, with 9 bases left in between. Per the germline V gene, CDR1 is GTSNPN and CDR2 is SVGIG (reference sequence). In DNA, the CDR3 is TGTGCCTGGAGTGTACTCGGGGGCACTGAAGCTTTCTTT. This translates into CAWSVLGGTEAFF. Based on the CDR3 plus reference TRBV30 and TRBJ1-1, the full variable domain is SQTIHQWPATLVQPVGSPLSLECTVEGTSNPNLYWYRQAAGRGLQLLFYSVGIGQISSEVPQNLSASRPQDRQFILSSKKLLLSDSGFYLCAWSVLGGTEAFFGQGTRLTVV.

J is TRBJ1-1 and V is TRBV5-1, with D uncertain. V was pared by 4 bases and J by 5 bases, with 9 bases between. Germline CDR1 and CDR2: SGHRS and YFSETQ. There are 12 residues in the CDR3. The CDR3, as DNA: TGCGCCAGCAGCCCCGGGAGGACTGAAGCTTTCTTT. It yields the protein CASSPGRTEAFF.

The V gene is TRBV19, the J gene TRBJ1-3, with D perhaps matching TRBD1 (5 bases). The V end was cut by 6 bases, the J end by 0 bases, with 12 bases between. Germline lookup yields CDR1 LNHDA and CDR2 SQIVND (reference sequence). The CDR3 consists of 15 residues. Here the CDR3 reads CASRQTDLSGNTIYF. Here the CDR3 DNA reads TGTGCCAGTAGACAGACAGATCTCTCTGGAAACACCATATATTTT.

The chain joins TRBV4-3 to TRBJ1-4; 12 nucleotides agree with TRBD1. Germline trimming cut 2 bases from V and 7 bases from J; bases unmatched to any gene: 5. Germline V CDR1 and CDR2: LGHNA, YSLEER. The CDR3 sequence is 16 residues long. The CDR3 loop reads CASSQSLGQGAEKLFF. The CDR3 DNA reads as TGCGCCAGCAGCCAATCCCTGGGACAGGGGGCTGAAAAACTGTTTTTT.

The V and J genes are TRBV7-2 and TRBJ2-1; 11 bases align to TRBD2. CDR1 is SGHTA and CDR2 is FQGNSA in the germline V gene. The ends lost 5 bases at V and 7 bases at J; junction bases unmatched: 7. The CDR3 is 15 residues long. The CDR3 is CASSATSGSLNEQFF. In DNA, the CDR3 is TGTGCCAGCAGCGCCACTAGCGGGAGTCTTAATGAGCAGTTCTTC.

This sequence joins TRBV11-3 and TRBJ2-2; possibly TRBD1 for D (5 bases). Germline values: CDR1 SGHNT, CDR2 YENEEA. V was shortened by 5 bases and J by 1 base, with 8 bases between the two germline ends. The CDR3 consists of 14 residues. CDR3 DNA sequence: TGTGCCAGCAGCAAACAGGTGAACACCGGGGAGCTGTTTTTT. Its protein is CASSKQVNTGELFF.

This clone was observed a single time. This sequence joins TRBV7-9 and TRBJ2-5; weak D call: TRBD1 (5 bases). Deletions cut 5 bases from V and 7 bases from J, with 17 bases between. This CDR3 is 14 amino acids long. Germline V gene lookup returns CDR1 SEHNR and CDR2 FQNEAQ (reference sequence). CDR3 coding DNA: TGTGCCAGCAGCGCCCGGAAAAATGACAGGACCCAGTACTTC. This codes for CASSARKNDRTQYF.

V and J are TRBV28 and TRBJ2-2, with D possibly being TRBD1 (6 bases). V was pared by 6 bases and J by 3 bases, with 11 bases between. Germline values: CDR1 MDHEN, CDR2 SYDVKM. The CDR3 has 14 residues. Here the CDR3 reads CASSWQGYTGELFF. The CDR3 coding sequence is TGTGCCAGCAGCTGGCAGGGGTACACCGGGGAGCTGTTTTTT.

The chain combines TRBV29-1 with TRBJ1-1, with TRBD1 matching over 9 bases. Germline CDR1 SQVTM, CDR2 ANQGSEA. CDR3 length: 15 amino acids. J was trimmed by 4 bases and V by 3 bases; bases with no gene match: 9. CDR3 nucleotides: TGCAGCGTTGATAGTATGGACAGGGGTACCACTGAAGCTTTCTTT. This codes for CSVDSMDRGTTEAFF.

This clone was observed once. This chain joins TRBV7-6 and TRBJ2-7; D is undetermined. The CDR3 has 14 amino acids. CDR1 and CDR2 (germline): SGHVS, FNYEAQ. V shed 1 base and J shed 0 bases, with 7 bases lying between them. The DNA for the CDR3 is TGTGCCAGCAGCTTAGAACCGAGCTCCTACGAGCAGTACTTC. Its protein is CASSLEPSSYEQYF. Variable domain in full (rest from reference TRBV7-6 and TRBJ2-7): GAGVSQSPRYKVTKRGQDVALRCDPISGHVSLYWYRQALGQGPEFLTYFNYEAQQDKSGLPNDRFSAERPEGSISTLTIQRTEQRDSAMYRCASSLEPSSYEQYFGPGTRLTVT.

The V gene is TRBV29-1, the J gene TRBJ1-1; D perhaps matches TRBD1 (5 bases). V gave up 0 bases and J gave up 1 base, with 6 bases separating them. Germline V gives CDR1 SQVTM, CDR2 ANQGSEA. The CDR3 is 13 amino acids. The DNA of the CDR3 is TGCAGCGTTGAAGATCAGGGGAACACTGAAGCTTTCTTT. Its translation: CSVEDQGNTEAFF.